A single T cell receptor beta chain is shown here with its context. Antigen specificity is unknown. CDR1 and CDR2 from the germline V gene are SGDLS and YYNGEE. CDR3 length: 10 residues. Trimming removed 7 bases from V and 7 bases from J, with 6 bases in between. This specimen comes from a study of cytomegalovirus exposure and HLA in healthy donors. 13 Jbeta primers and 60 Vbeta primers were used for the PCR. Here immunoSEQ multiplex PCR was the method, and the copy in TCRdb shows in-frame clones only, minus some. The sample yields roughly 160,000 clones, around 80% seen once. Study observations and caveats: Across all donors, roughly uniform sequencing depth was an assumption of the presence/absence analyses. TCR beta sequences reportedly predicted most subjects' HLA-A and HLA-B alleles accurately.

This chain joins TRBV9 and TRBJ2-1; D is perhaps TRBD2 (6 bases). The clonotype was recovered from a man aged 25 to 40 in good health and CMV-seronegative. Sequencing used PBMCs. The CDR3 reads CASGGNEQFF. CDR3 nucleotide sequence: TGTGCCAGCGGAGGGAATGAGCAGTTCTTC.